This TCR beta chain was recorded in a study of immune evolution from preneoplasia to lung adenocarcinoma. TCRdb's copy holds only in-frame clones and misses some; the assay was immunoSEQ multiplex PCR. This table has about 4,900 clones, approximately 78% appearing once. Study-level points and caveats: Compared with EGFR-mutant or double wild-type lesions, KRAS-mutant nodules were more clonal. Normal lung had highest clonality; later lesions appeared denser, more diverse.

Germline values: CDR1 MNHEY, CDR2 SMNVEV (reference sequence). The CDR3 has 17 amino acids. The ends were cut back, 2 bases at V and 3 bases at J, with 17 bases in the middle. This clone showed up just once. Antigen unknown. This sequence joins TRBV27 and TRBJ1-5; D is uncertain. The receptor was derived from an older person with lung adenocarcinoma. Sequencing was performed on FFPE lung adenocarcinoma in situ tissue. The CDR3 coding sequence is TGTGCCAGCAGTTTACTCTCAGACGTATCCTACAATCAGCCCCAGCATTTT. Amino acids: CASSLLSDVSYNQPQHF.